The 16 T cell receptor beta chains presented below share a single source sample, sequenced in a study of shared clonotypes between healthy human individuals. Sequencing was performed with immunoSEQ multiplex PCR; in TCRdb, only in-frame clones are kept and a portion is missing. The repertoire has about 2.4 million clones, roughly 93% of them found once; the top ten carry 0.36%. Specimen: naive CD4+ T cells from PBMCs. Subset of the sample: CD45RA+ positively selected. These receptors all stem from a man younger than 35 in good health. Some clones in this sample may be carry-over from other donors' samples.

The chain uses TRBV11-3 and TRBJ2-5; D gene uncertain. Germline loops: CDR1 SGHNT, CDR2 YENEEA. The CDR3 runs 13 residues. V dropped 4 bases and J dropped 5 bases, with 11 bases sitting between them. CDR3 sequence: CASSSGPRETQYF. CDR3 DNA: TGTGCCAGCAGCTCAGGACCTCGGGAGACCCAGTACTTC.

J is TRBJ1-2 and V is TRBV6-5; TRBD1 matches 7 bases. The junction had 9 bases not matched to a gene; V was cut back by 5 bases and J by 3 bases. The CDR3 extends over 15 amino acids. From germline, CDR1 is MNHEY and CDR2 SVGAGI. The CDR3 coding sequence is TGTGCCAGCAGTCCATCCTTAGACAGGGACTATGGCTACACCTTC. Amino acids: CASSPSLDRDYGYTF.

CDR3 DNA sequence: TGTGCCTGGAGTGATGGGGGGCAAGCTTTCTTT. It codes for CAWSDGGQAFF. V gene TRBV30 combines with J gene TRBJ1-1; possible D gene TRBD1, 6 bases. Per germline, CDR1 GTSNPN and CDR2 SVGIG (reference sequence). The V and J ends lost 1 base and 9 bases respectively, with 9 bases between them. The CDR3 covers 11 residues.

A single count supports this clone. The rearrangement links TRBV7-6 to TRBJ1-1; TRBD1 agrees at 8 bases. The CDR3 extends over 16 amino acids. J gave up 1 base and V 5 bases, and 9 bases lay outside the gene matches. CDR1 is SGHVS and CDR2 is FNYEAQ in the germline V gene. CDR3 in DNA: TGTGCCAGCAGCGATCTAGGGACAGGCCGGAACACTGAAGCTTTCTTT. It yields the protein CASSDLGTGRNTEAFF.

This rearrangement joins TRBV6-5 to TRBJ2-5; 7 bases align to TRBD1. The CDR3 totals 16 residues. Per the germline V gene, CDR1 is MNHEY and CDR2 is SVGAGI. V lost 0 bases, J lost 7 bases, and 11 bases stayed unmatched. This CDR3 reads CASSYSIGGTFGTQYF. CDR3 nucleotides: TGTGCCAGCAGTTACTCGATAGGGGGCACTTTTGGGACCCAGTACTTC.

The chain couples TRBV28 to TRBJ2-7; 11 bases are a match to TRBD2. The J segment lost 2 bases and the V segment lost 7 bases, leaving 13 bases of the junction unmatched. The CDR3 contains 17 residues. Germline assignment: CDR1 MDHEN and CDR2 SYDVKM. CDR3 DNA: TGTGCCAGCACCCTAAGACTACGACTAGCGGGAACCTACGAGCAGTACTTC. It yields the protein CASTLRLRLAGTYEQYF.

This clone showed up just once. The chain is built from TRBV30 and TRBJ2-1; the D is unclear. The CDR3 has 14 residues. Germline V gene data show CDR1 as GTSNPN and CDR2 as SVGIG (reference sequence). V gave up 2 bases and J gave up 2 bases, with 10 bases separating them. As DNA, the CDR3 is TGTGCCTGGAGTACCCTCCCTACCTACAATGAGCAGTTCTTC. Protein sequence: CAWSTLPTYNEQFF.

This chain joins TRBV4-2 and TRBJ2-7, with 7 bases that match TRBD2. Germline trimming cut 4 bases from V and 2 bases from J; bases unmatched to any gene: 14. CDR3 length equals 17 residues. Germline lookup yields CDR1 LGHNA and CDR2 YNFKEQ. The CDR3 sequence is CASSRTPTLADPYEQYF. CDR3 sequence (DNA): TGTGCCAGCAGCCGAACTCCCACCCTAGCGGACCCCTACGAGCAGTACTTC.

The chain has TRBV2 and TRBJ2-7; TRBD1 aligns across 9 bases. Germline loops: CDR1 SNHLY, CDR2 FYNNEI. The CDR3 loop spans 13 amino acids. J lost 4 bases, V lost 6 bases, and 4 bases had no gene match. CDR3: CASRRDRDYEQYF. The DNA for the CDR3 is TGTGCCAGCAGGAGGGACAGGGATTACGAGCAGTACTTC.

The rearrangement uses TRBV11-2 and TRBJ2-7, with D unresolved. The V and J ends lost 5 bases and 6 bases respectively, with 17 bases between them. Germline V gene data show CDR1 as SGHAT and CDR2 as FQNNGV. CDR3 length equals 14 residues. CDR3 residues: CASSRLEMSPEQYF. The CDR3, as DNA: TGTGCCAGCAGCCGCCTGGAGATGAGCCCCGAGCAGTACTTC.

The chain's CDR3 is CASSYLIGSGNTIYF. DNA of the CDR3: TGTGCCAGCAGCTACCTCATAGGCTCTGGAAACACCATATATTTT. The chain joins TRBV28 to TRBJ1-3; D not resolved. From germline, CDR1 is MDHEN and CDR2 SYDVKM. V shed 6 bases and J shed 0 bases, with 12 bases lying between them. The CDR3 has 15 amino acids. Full variable domain (remainder filled in from reference TRBV28 and TRBJ1-3): DVKVTQSSRYLVKRTGEKVFLECVQDMDHENMFWYRQDPGLGLRLIYFSYDVKMKEKGDIPEGYSVSREKKERFSLILESASTNQTSMYLCASSYLIGSGNTIYFGEGSWLTVV.

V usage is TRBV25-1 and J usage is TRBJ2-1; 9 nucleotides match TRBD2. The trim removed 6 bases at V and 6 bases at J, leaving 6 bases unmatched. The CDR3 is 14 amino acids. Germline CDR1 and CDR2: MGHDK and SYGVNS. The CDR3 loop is CASRGLAGFNEQFF. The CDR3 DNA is TGTGCCAGCAGGGGACTAGCAGGGTTCAATGAGCAGTTCTTC. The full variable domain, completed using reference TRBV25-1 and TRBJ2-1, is EADIYQTPRYLVIGTGKKITLECSQTMGHDKMYWYQQDPGMELHLIHYSYGVNSTEKGDLSSESTVSRIRTEHFPLTLESARPSHTSQYLCASRGLAGFNEQFFGPGTRLTVL.

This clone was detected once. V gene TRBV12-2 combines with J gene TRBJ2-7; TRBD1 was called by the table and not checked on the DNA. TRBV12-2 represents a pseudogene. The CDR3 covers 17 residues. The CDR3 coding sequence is TGTGCAAGTCGCTTATCAGACCGGAGGACAGGGGCCCACGAGCAGTACTTC. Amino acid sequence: CASRLSDRRTGAHEQYF.

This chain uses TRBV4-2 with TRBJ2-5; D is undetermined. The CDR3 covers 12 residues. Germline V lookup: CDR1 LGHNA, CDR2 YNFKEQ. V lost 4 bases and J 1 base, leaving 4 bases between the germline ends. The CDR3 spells CASSLSQETQYF. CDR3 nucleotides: TGTGCCAGCAGCCTCAGCCAAGAGACCCAGTACTTC.

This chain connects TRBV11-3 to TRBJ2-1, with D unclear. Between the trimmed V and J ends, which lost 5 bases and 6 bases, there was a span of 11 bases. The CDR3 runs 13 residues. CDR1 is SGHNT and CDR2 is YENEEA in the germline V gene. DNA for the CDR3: TGTGCCAGCAGCCCCCCAGCCGTCAATGAGCAGTTCTTC. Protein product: CASSPPAVNEQFF.

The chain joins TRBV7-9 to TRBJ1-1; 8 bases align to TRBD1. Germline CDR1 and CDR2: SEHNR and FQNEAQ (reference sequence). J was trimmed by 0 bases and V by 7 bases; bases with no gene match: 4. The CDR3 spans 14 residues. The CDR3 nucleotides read TGTGCCAGCACGCAGGGGGCCCTGAACACTGAAGCTTTCTTT. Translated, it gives CASTQGALNTEAFF.